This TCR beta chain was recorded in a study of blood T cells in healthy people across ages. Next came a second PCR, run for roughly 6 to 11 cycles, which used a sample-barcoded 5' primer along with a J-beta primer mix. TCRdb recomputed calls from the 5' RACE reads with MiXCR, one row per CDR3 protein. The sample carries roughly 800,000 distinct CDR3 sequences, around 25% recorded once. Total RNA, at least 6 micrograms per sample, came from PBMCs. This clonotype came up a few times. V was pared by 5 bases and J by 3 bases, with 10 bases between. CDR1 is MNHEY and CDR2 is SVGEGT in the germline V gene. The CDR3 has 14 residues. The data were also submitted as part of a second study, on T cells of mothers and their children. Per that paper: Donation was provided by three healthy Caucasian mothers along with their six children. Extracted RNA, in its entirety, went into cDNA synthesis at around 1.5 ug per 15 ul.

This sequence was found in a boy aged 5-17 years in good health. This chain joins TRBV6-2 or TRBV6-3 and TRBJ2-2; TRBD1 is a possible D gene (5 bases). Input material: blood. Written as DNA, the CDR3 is TGTGCCAGCAGTCGGCAACAGGACACCGGGGAGCTGTTTTTT. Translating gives CASSRQQDTGELFF.